This is a list of T cell receptor beta chains from one sample in a study of PD-L1 blockade in urothelial cancer. The protocol was immunoSEQ multiplex PCR, while the TCRdb copy is restricted to in-frame clones and leaves out a portion. The repertoire holds tens of thousands of clones, with about 85% as singletons. The sequencing here drew on PBMCs, taken around atezolizumab (anti-PD-L1) treatment. Every receptor here comes from a man between 45 and 60 years old with urothelial cancer. The CDR3 runs from the conserved cysteine through the conserved F or W. A D gene is named only where the DNA matches it firmly. Clone size is given for some rows only: seen once, a few or many times, or a class if the clone is expanded.

>TRBV29-1|TRBD2|TRBJ2-7|NA
CSVTGLAVRDEQYF
TGCAGCGTTACCGGACTAGCGGTGCGGGACGAGCAGTACTTC
>TRBV15|NA|TRBJ1-1|NA
CATSRGSTEAFF
TGTGCCACCAGCAGAGGGAGCACTGAAGCTTTCTTT
>TRBV7-8|NA|TRBJ1-4|NA
CASSLGRATNEKLFF
TGTGCCAGCAGCTTAGGGAGAGCAACTAATGAAAAACTGTTTTTT
>TRBV19|NA|TRBJ2-1|NA
CASSVSRSSYNEQFF
TGTGCCAGTAGTGTTAGCCGCAGCTCCTACAATGAGCAGTTCTTC
>TRBV4-3|NA|TRBJ1-2|once
CASSATPGDYGYTF
TGCGCCAGCAGCGCCACCCCGGGGGACTATGGCTACACCTTC
>TRBV30|NA|TRBJ1-4|few
CAWSADPGRGINEKLFF
TGTGCCTGGAGTGCCGACCCGGGAAGGGGGATTAATGAAAAACTGTTTTTT
>TRBV30|TRBD1|TRBJ1-2|NA
CAWSPTTEGGYTF
TGTGCCTGGAGTCCTACGACAGAAGGGGGCTACACCTTT
>TRBV10-1|NA|TRBJ2-7|NA
CASRPVGAYEQYF
TGCGCCAGCAGGCCCGTCGGGGCCTACGAGCAGTACTTC
>TRBV7-9|TRBD2|TRBJ2-3|NA
CASSVGGRGSTDTQYF
TGTGCCAGCAGCGTTGGTGGGCGGGGGAGCACAGATACGCAGTATTTT
>TRBV28|NA|TRBJ2-5|NA
CASSLLRQGRSRWYF
TGTGCCAGCAGTTTACTCAGGCAGGGCCGATCCCGTTGGTACTTC
>TRBV11-3|TRBD2|TRBJ2-1|NA
CASSLGEGGFYNEQFF
TGTGCCAGCAGCTTAGGGGAGGGAGGGTTTTACAATGAGCAGTTCTTC
>TRBV28|NA|TRBJ2-3|NA
CASSIISFPRTQYF
TGTGCCAGCAGTATAATTAGCTTTCCCCGTACGCAGTATTTT
>TRBV19|NA|TRBJ1-4|NA
CASSIGEVGGEKLFF
TGTGCCAGTAGTATAGGGGAAGTAGGAGGTGAAAAACTGTTTTTT
>TRBV30|TRBD1|TRBJ1-2|NA
CAWSGTGQGIYGYTF
TGTGCCTGGAGCGGAACGGGACAGGGTATCTATGGCTACACCTTC
>TRBV2|NA|TRBJ2-7|NA
CASTPGGRGEQYF
TGTGCCAGCACCCCCGGCGGCAGGGGCGAGCAGTACTTC
>TRBV2|TRBD2|TRBJ2-5|NA
CASSVLAGEETQYF
TGTGCCAGCAGTGTGCTAGCGGGGGAGGAGACCCAGTACTTC
>TRBV11-2|TRBD2|TRBJ2-2|NA
CASSTSEREGQGTGELFF
TGTGCCAGCAGCACTTCCGAACGGGAGGGCCAGGGCACCGGGGAGCTGTTTTTT
>TRBV6-5|NA|TRBJ2-5|NA
CASRTSGAGETQYF
TGTGCCAGCAGAACTTCAGGGGCTGGGGAGACCCAGTACTTC
>TRBV4-1|TRBD1|TRBJ2-2|NA
CASSYDRDSANTGELFF
TGCGCCAGCAGCTACGACCGGGACAGCGCGAACACCGGGGAGCTGTTTTTT
>TRBV18|NA|TRBJ2-3|NA
CASSPRLIGQYF
TGTGCCAGCTCACCGCGTCTCATCGGGCAGTATTTT
>TRBV29-1|TRBD1|TRBJ2-5|NA
CSVTTGGSHQETQYF
TGCAGCGTAACTACAGGGGGCTCCCACCAAGAGACCCAGTACTTC
>TRBV5-6|TRBD2|TRBJ2-7|NA
CASSLASGLPSYEQYF
TGTGCCAGCAGCTTGGCTAGCGGATTACCATCCTACGAGCAGTACTTC
>TRBV30|NA|TRBJ2-1|NA
CAWKRGPGWHEQFF
TGTGCCTGGAAAAGAGGGCCGGGTTGGCATGAGCAGTTCTTC
>TRBV7-9|TRBD1|TRBJ2-1|NA
CASSSRQGESRYNEQFF
TGTGCCAGCAGCTCCCGACAGGGGGAGTCGCGATACAATGAGCAGTTCTTC
>TRBV19|NA|TRBJ1-2|NA
CASSLGDGRRTFF
TGTGCCAGTAGTCTTGGGGACGGGAGGCGAACGTTCTTC
>TRBV19|TRBD2|TRBJ2-3|NA
CAVATGGRYTDTQYF
TGTGCGGTGGCAACGGGGGGGCGTTACACAGATACGCAGTATTTT
>TRBV25-1|NA|TRBJ2-1|NA
CASSGPAGGAYNEQFF
TGTGCCAGCAGTGGGCCAGCCGGAGGGGCCTACAATGAGCAGTTCTTC
>TRBV14|NA|TRBJ2-1|NA
CASSPYRTGRDEQFF
TGTGCCAGCAGCCCATACAGGACCGGAAGGGATGAGCAGTTCTTC
>TRBV10-3|NA|TRBJ2-3|once
CAIRDSQGRSTDTQYF
TGTGCCATCAGAGATTCACAGGGCCGGAGCACAGATACGCAGTATTTT
>TRBV18|TRBD2|TRBJ2-3|NA
CASRLWTSGRTTQYF
TGTGCCAGCCGACTGTGGACTAGCGGGAGGACTACGCAGTATTTT
>TRBV2|TRBD1|TRBJ1-5|NA
CASSERTGRQPQHF
TGTGCCAGCAGTGAACGGACAGGGCGACAGCCCCAGCATTTT
>TRBV5-1|TRBD2|TRBJ2-3|NA
CASSFGAGGLTDTQYF
TGCGCCAGCAGCTTTGGGGCGGGGGGACTCACAGATACGCAGTATTTT
>TRBV30|NA|TRBJ1-2|once
CAWTPGGYGYTF
TGTGCCTGGACCCCGGGGGGCTATGGCTACACCTTC
>TRBV18|TRBD2|TRBJ2-3|NA
CASSPLTGTSGITDTQYF
TGTGCCAGCTCACCACTTACCGGGACTAGCGGGATTACAGATACGCAGTATTTT
>TRBV5-6|TRBD1|TRBJ1-1|NA
CASSLQGTMNTEAFF
TGTGCCAGCAGCTTACAGGGGACGATGAACACTGAAGCTTTCTTT
>TRBV11-2|NA|TRBJ1-3|NA
CASSFSESGNTIYF
TGTGCCAGCAGTTTCAGTGAATCTGGAAACACCATATATTTT
>TRBV10-3|TRBD1|TRBJ1-2|once
CAIRETGGSYGYTF
TGTGCCATCAGGGAGACAGGGGGCAGCTATGGCTACACCTTC
>TRBV7-3|NA|TRBJ1-1|NA
CASSLTVGDTEAFF
TGTGCCAGCAGCTTAACGGTAGGGGACACTGAAGCTTTCTTT
>TRBV11-3|NA|TRBJ2-1|NA
CASSLESGAANEQFF
TGTGCCAGCAGCTTAGAGTCAGGGGCCGCCAATGAGCAGTTCTTC
>TRBV7-6|NA|TRBJ1-1|NA
CASSLIQILNTEAFF
TGTGCCAGCAGCTTAATCCAGATTTTGAACACTGAAGCTTTCTTT
>TRBV27|TRBD1|TRBJ2-1|NA
CASSTGTGPYNEQFF
TGTGCCAGCAGCACCGGGACAGGCCCCTACAATGAGCAGTTCTTC
>TRBV19|NA|TRBJ1-1|NA
CASSIRGAYTEAFF
TGTGCCAGTAGTATCAGGGGAGCGTACACTGAAGCTTTCTTT
>TRBV7-8|NA|TRBJ1-5|NA
CASSLSEAPNQPQHF
TGTGCCAGCAGCTTGAGTGAGGCGCCTAATCAGCCCCAGCATTTT
>TRBV5-8|TRBD2|TRBJ2-5|NA
CASSLGTSGGKETQYF
TGTGCCAGCAGCTTGGGGACTAGCGGCGGAAAGGAGACCCAGTACTTC
>TRBV5-4|NA|TRBJ1-1|medium-sized
CASSLGHGDTEAFF
TGTGCCAGCAGCCTGGGACACGGGGACACTGAAGCTTTCTTT
>TRBV19|TRBD2|TRBJ2-7|NA
CASSPPTSHEQYF
TGTGCCAGTAGTCCCCCGACTAGCCACGAGCAGTACTTC
>TRBV7-3|TRBD2|TRBJ2-1|NA
CASSAHRDYINEQFF
TGTGCCAGCAGCGCCCACCGGGACTACATCAATGAGCAGTTCTTC
>TRBV9|NA|TRBJ2-5|NA
CASSADTGSGETQYF
TGTGCCAGCAGCGCAGACACAGGGTCGGGGGAGACCCAGTACTTC
>TRBV7-8|NA|TRBJ2-3|NA
CASSLGHAGADTQYF
TGTGCCAGCAGCTTAGGCCACGCAGGGGCAGATACGCAGTATTTT
>TRBV6-6|TRBD2|TRBJ2-7|NA
CASSRFRSGNSYEQYF
TGTGCCAGCAGCCGGTTTCGAAGCGGGAATTCCTACGAGCAGTACTTC
>TRBV5-1|NA|TRBJ2-7|NA
CASSHEQAYEQYF
TGCGCCAGCAGCCATGAACAGGCCTACGAGCAGTACTTC
>TRBV18|TRBD1|TRBJ2-7|NA
CASSTTGSTYEQYF
TGTGCCAGCTCAACGACAGGGTCTACCTACGAGCAGTACTTC